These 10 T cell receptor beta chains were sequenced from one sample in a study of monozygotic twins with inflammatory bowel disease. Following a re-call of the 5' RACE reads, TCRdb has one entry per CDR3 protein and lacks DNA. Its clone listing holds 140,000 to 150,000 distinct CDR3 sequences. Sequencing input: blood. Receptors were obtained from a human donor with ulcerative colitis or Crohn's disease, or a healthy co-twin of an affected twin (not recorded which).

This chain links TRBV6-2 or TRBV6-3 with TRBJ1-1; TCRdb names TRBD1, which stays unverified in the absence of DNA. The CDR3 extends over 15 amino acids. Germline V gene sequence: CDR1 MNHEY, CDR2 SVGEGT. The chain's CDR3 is CASSLQGSGGTEAFF.

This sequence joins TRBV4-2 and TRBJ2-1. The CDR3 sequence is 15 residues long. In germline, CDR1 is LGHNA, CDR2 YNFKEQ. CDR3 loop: CASSQEIASYNEQFF.

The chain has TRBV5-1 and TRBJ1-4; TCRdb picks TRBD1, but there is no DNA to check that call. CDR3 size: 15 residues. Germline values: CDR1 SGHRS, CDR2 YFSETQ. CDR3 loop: CATKGQPATNGKLFF.

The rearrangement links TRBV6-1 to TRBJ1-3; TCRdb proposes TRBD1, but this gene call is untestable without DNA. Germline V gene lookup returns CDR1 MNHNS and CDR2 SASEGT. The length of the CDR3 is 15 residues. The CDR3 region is CASSPQGAEWNTIYF.

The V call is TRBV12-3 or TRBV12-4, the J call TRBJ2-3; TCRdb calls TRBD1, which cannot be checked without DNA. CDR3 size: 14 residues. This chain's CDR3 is CASRNRGDTDTQYF.

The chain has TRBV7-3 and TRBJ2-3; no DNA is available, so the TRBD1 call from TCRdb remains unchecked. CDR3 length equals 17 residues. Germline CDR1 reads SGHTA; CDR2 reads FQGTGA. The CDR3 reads CASSPGSGAAFRDTQYF.

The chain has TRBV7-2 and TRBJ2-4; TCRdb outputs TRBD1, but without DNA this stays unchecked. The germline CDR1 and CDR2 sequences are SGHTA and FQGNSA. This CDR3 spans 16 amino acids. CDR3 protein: CASSPGADLAKNIQYF.

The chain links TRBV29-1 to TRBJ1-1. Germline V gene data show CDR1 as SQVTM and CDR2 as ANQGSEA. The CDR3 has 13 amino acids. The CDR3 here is CSVEKKGNTEAFF. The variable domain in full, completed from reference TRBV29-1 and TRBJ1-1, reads SAVISQKPSRDICQRGTSLTIQCQVDSQVTMMFWYRQQPGQSLTLIATANQGSEATYESGFVIDKFPISRPNLTFSTLTVSNMSPEDSSIYLCSVEKKGNTEAFFGQGTRLTVV.

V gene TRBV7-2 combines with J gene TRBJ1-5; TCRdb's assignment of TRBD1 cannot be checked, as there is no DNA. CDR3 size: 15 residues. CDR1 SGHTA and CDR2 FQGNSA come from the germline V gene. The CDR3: CASSDRGPHNQPQHF.

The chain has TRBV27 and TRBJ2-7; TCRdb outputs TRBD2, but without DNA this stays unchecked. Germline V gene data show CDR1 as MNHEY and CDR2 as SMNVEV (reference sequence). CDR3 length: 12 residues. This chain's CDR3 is CASRDYSYEQYF.